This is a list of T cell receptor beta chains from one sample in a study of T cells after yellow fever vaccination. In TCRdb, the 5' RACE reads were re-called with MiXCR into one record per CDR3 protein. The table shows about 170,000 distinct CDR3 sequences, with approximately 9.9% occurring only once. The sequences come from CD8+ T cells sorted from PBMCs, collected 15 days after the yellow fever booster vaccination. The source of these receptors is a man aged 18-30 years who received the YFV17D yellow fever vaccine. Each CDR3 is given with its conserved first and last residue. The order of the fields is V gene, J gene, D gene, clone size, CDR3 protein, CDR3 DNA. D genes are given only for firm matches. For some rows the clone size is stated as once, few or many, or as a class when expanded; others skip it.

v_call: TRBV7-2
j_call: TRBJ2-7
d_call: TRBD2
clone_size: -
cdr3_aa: CASSLLAGGYEQYF
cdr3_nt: TGTGCCAGCAGCTTACTAGCGGGGGGGTACGAGCAGTACTTC

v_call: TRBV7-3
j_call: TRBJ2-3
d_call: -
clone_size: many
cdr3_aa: CASRIAADTQYF
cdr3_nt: TGTGCCAGCAGGATAGCAGCAGATACGCAGTATTTT

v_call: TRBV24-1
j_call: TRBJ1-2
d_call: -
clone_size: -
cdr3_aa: CATSDVGGNYGYTF
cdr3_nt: TGTGCCACCAGTGATGTGGGTGGGAACTATGGCTACACCTTC

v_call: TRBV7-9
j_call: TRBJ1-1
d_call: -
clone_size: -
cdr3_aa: CASSFTPGALNTEAFF
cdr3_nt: TGTGCCAGCAGCTTTACCCCGGGGGCGTTGAACACTGAAGCTTTCTTT

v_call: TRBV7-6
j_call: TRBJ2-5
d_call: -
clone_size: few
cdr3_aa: CASSLAQGLWETQYF
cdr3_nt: TGTGCCAGCAGCTTAGCGCAGGGTTTGTGGGAGACCCAGTACTTC

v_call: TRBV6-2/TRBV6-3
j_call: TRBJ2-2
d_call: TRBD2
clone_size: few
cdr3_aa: CASSRRGGRTGELFF
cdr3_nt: TGTGCCAGCAGCCGCCGCGGGGGGCGCACCGGGGAGCTGTTTTTT

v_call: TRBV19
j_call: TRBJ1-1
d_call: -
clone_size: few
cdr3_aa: CASSMGGLGTEAFF
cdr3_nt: TGTGCCAGTAGTATGGGGGGCTTAGGCACTGAAGCTTTCTTT

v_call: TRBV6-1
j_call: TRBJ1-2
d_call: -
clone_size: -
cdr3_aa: CASSEKGGGFVDGYTF
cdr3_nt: TGTGCCAGCAGTGAAAAGGGCGGTGGTTTCGTCGACGGCTACACCTTC

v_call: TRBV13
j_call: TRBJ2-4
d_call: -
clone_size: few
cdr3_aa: CASSLQGLAKNIQYF
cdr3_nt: TGTGCCAGCAGCTTACAGGGTCTAGCCAAAAACATTCAGTACTTC

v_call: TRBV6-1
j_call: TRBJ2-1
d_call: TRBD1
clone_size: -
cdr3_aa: CASSEGTGGNEQFF
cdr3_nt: TGTGCCAGCAGTGAAGGGACAGGGGGCAATGAGCAGTTCTTC

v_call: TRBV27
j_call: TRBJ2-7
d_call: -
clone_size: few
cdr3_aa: CASRPGISYEQYF
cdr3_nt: TGTGCCAGCAGGCCCGGGATTTCCTACGAGCAGTACTTC

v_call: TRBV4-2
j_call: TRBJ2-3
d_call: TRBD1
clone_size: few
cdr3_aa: CASTGGWADTQYF
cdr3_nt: TGTGCCAGCACAGGGGGCTGGGCAGATACGCAGTATTTT

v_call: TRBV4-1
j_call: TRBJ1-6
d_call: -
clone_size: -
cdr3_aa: CASSPEAVYSPLHF
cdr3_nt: TGCGCCAGCAGCCCGGAGGCAGTATATTCACCCCTCCACTTT

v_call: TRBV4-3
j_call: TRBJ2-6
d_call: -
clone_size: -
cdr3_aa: CASSLNTGANVLTF
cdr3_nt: TGCGCCAGCAGCCTCAATACTGGGGCCAACGTCCTGACTTTC

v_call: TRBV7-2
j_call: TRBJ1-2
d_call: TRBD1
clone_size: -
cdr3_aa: CASSLAPGQGFGYTF
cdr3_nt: TGTGCCAGCAGCTTAGCGCCCGGACAGGGGTTTGGCTACACCTTC

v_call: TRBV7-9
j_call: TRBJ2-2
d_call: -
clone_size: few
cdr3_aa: CASSPVGGLDTGELFF
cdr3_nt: TGTGCCAGCAGCCCAGTAGGGGGGCTGGACACCGGGGAGCTGTTTTTT

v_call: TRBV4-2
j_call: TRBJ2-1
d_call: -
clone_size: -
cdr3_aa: CASSQGLPGNEQFF
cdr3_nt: TGTGCCAGCAGCCAAGGACTACCCGGCAATGAGCAGTTCTTC

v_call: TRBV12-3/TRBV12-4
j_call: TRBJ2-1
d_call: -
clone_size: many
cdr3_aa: CASSFTGVGNEQFF
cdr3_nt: TGTGCCAGCAGTTTCACCGGGGTTGGCAATGAGCAGTTCTTC

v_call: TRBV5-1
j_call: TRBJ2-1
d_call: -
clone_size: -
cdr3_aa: CASSFWDRSYNEQFF
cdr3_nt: TGCGCCAGCAGCTTTTGGGACCGTTCCTACAATGAGCAGTTCTTC

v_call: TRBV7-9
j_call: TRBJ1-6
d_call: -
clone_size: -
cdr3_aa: CASSLAGIQSPLHF
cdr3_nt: TGTGCCAGCAGCTTAGCAGGAATTCAATCCCCCCTCCACTTT

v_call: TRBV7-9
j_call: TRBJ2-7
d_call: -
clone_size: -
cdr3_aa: CASSQWTDAYEQYF
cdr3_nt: TGTGCCAGCAGCCAATGGACAGACGCCTACGAGCAGTACTTC

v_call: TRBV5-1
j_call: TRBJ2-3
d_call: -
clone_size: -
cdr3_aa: CASSGQIGLIDTDTQYF
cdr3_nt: TGCGCCAGCAGTGGTCAAATCGGACTTATCGACACAGATACGCAGTATTTT

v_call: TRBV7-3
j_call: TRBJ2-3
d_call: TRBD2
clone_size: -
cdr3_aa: CASSFIAGGTDTQYF
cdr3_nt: TGTGCCAGCAGCTTTATAGCGGGGGGTACAGATACGCAGTATTTT

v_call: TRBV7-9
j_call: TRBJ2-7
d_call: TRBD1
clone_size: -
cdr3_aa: CASSYRGSYEQYF
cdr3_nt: TGTGCCAGCAGCTACAGGGGTTCCTACGAGCAGTACTTC